This TCR beta chain came from a study of cytomegalovirus exposure and HLA in healthy donors. Broader study findings: The study labeled more than 150 TCR beta chains cytomegalovirus-associated. Researchers left out some V segments, among them TRBV6-2 and TRBV6-3, as indistinguishable. Prior analysis indicated that the majority of TCR beta V segments exhibited productivity approximately 90% or approximately 30% of the time.

Both 60 Vbeta primers and 13 Jbeta primers went into the PCR. Sequenced by immunoSEQ multiplex PCR; TCRdb stores in-frame clones only, minus some. This repertoire shows about 110,000 clones, roughly 70% found once; its top ten account for 4% to 5%. With regard to this clone: Its antigen is as yet unknown.

CDR1 and CDR2 from the germline V gene are SGHTA and FQGNSA. Unmatched junction bases numbered 4, after V lost 4 bases and J lost 4 bases. This CDR3 is 15 amino acids long. This receptor was taken from a woman aged 40 to 50 in good health and CMV-seronegative. Material for sequencing was PBMCs. The rearrangement joins TRBV7-2 to TRBJ2-1; 10 bases are a match to TRBD2. The CDR3 region has the DNA TGTGCCAGCAGCTCGACTAGCGGGCAATACAATGAGCAGTTCTTC. Amino acid sequence: CASSSTSGQYNEQFF.